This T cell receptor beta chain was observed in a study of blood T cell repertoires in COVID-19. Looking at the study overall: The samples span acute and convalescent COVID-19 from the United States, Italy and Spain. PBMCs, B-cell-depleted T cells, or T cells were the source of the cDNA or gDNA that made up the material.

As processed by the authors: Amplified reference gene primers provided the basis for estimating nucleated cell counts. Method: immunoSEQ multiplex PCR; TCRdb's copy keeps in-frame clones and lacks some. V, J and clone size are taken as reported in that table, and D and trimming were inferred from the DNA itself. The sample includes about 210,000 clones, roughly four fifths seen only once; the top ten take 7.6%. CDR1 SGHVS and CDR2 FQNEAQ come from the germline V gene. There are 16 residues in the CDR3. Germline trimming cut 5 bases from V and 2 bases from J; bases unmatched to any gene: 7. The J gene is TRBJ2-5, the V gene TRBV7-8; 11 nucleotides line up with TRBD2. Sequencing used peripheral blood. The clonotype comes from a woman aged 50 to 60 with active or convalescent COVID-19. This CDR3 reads CASSEIAGGYQETQYF. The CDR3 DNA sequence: TGTGCCAGCAGCGAGATAGCGGGGGGGTATCAAGAGACCCAGTACTTC.